Reported below is one TCR beta chain. These data come from a study of shared clonotypes between healthy human individuals. Study in general: The study enrolled a couple of women and a few men aged 18 to 49.

Germline CDR1 GTSNPN, CDR2 SVGIG (reference sequence). V lost 4 bases, J lost 6 bases, and 11 bases stayed unmatched. The CDR3 is 15 residues long. The method was immunoSEQ multiplex PCR; TCRdb's version includes in-frame clones alone and lacks a portion of them. The sample shows about 470,000 clones, roughly 77% of them seen only once. For unsorted samples, genomic DNA was extracted from tens of millions of PBMCs. The receptor's source is a woman aged 35 to 49 in good health. Some clones in this sample may be carry-over from other donors' samples. The source material was PBMCs. The chain couples TRBV30 to TRBJ2-7, with 11 bases lining up with TRBD2. CDR3 amino acids: CAWTQIAGGPGEQYF. The CDR3 region has the DNA TGTGCCTGGACCCAGATAGCGGGAGGGCCAGGCGAGCAGTACTTC.